What follows are 30 T cell receptor beta chains derived from one specimen sequenced in a study of T cells after yellow fever vaccination. TCRdb used MiXCR to reprocess the 5' RACE reads, holding one entry per CDR3 protein. Seen here are about 75,000 distinct CDR3 sequences, around 7.9% observed once, and the top ten hold over 25%. The sequencing used CD8+ T cells sorted from PBMCs, collected less than 11 days after the first yellow fever vaccination. Receptors were obtained from a young man who received the YFV17D yellow fever vaccine.

This clonotype has ten or more counts. This rearrangement joins TRBV3-1 to TRBJ2-2, with 8 bases fitting TRBD1. V was pared by 5 bases and J by 5 bases, with 10 bases of the junction left unmatched. The germline V gene has CDR1 LGHDT and CDR2 YNNKEL (reference sequence). The CDR3 length is 16 residues. In DNA, the CDR3 is TGTGCCAGCAGCGACTCTACAGGGGGTTGGACCGGGGAGCTGTTTTTT. It encodes CASSDSTGGWTGELFF.

This clonotype was seen many times. J is TRBJ2-1 and V is TRBV20-1; D possibly corresponds to TRBD2 (6 bases). Germline V CDR1 and CDR2: DFQATT, SNEGSKA (reference sequence). CDR3 size: 15 residues. V was trimmed by 3 bases and J by 6 bases, leaving 18 bases between them. In DNA, the CDR3 is TGCAGTGCTAGGCCGGGACTCGTAAGACCCAATGAGCAGTTCTTC. Translation gives CSARPGLVRPNEQFF.

J is TRBJ1-5 and V is TRBV6-2 or TRBV6-3; maybe TRBD1 (5 bases). V gave up 0 bases and J gave up 2 bases, with 11 bases separating them. The CDR3 loop spans 16 amino acids. The germline CDR1 and CDR2 sequences are MNHEY and SVGEGT. The CDR3 here is CASSYSVREGNQPQHF. The CDR3 DNA reads as TGTGCCAGCAGTTACTCGGTCAGGGAGGGCAATCAGCCCCAGCATTTT.

This clonotype has ten or more counts. This chain connects TRBV10-3 to TRBJ2-3; D gene ambiguous. V was cut by 11 bases and J by 0 bases, with 21 bases left in between. This CDR3 comprises 16 residues. The germline CDR1 and CDR2 sequences are ENHRY and SYGVKD. The CDR3 spells CAVQRSRPTSTDTQYF. CDR3 nucleotides: TGTGCCGTACAAAGGTCGCGGCCGACTAGCACAGATACGCAGTATTTT.

This clonotype was seen more than once but under ten times. The chain carries TRBV23-1 and TRBJ1-1, with no clear D. TRBV23-1 is an ORF; its function is uncertain. The CDR3 contains 11 residues. V lost 9 bases, J lost 6 bases, and 11 bases lay in between. CDR3 amino acids: CARKGDAEAFF. Written as DNA, the CDR3 is TGCGCCAGAAAAGGAGACGCTGAAGCTTTCTTT.

The chain joins TRBV27 to TRBJ1-1; 8 positions match TRBD1. Germline V gene sequence: CDR1 MNHEY, CDR2 SMNVEV (reference sequence). J was trimmed by 7 bases and V by 3 bases; bases with no gene match: 4. This CDR3 spans 13 amino acids. The CDR3 sequence: CASSFGQGGEAFF. The CDR3 region has the DNA TGTGCCAGCAGTTTCGGACAGGGCGGTGAAGCTTTCTTT.

Many counts were recorded for this clonotype. The CDR3, as DNA: TGCAGCGTTGAATTTCGGCACACCTACACAGATACGCAGTATTTT. Its translation: CSVEFRHTYTDTQYF. V usage is TRBV29-1 and J usage is TRBJ2-3; D unclear. There are 15 residues in the CDR3. Trimming shortened V by 2 bases and J by 2 bases, and 14 bases separated the two germline ends. The V gene's germline CDR1 is SQVTM and CDR2 ANQGSEA.

This chain connects TRBV7-9 to TRBJ2-1; 9 bases map to TRBD1. V dropped 6 bases and J dropped 8; count of bases not matched to a gene: 14. In germline, CDR1 is SEHNR, CDR2 FQNEAQ (reference sequence). This CDR3 has 16 amino acids. The DNA of the CDR3 is TGTGCCAGCAGACGAAATACAGGGGGCGCGGGAGATGAGCAGTTCTTC. Residues: CASRRNTGGAGDEQFF.

The chain combines TRBV27 with TRBJ1-5, with 8 bases lining up with TRBD1. Trimming took 3 bases from V and 8 from J; bases not matched to a gene: 3. The CDR3 loop spans 13 amino acids. Germline V CDR1 and CDR2: MNHEY, SMNVEV (reference sequence). CDR3 in DNA: TGTGCCAGCAGTTTCGACAGGGGCAAGCCCCAGCATTTT. This translates into CASSFDRGKPQHF.

This clonotype has ten or more counts. The chain joins TRBV7-2 to TRBJ2-1; 7 bases line up with TRBD1. The CDR3 has 14 amino acids. Germline V CDR1 and CDR2: SGHTA, FQGNSA. The V segment lost 6 bases and the J segment 9 bases; nucleotides outside the gene matches: 11. CDR3 in amino acids: CASSRGPPRGEQFF. DNA of the CDR3: TGTGCCAGCAGTAGGGGGCCCCCCAGGGGTGAGCAGTTCTTC. Based on the CDR3 plus reference TRBV7-2 and TRBJ2-1, the full variable domain is GAGVSQSPSNKVTEKGKDVELRCDPISGHTALYWYRQSLGQGLEFLIYFQGNSAPDKSGLPSDRFSAERTGGSVSTLTIQRTQQEDSAVYLCASSRGPPRGEQFFGPGTRLTVL.

This clonotype has at least ten counts. The CDR3 coding sequence is TGCGCCAGCAGCTTGCACCTCCGGGGGACACGGGAAGAGAATGAGCAGTTCTTC. Translated: CASSLHLRGTREENEQFF. This chain connects TRBV5-1 to TRBJ2-1; the D call may be TRBD1 or TRBD2 (6 bases each). V dropped 1 base and J dropped 7 bases, with 24 bases sitting between them. Germline V gene sequence: CDR1 SGHRS, CDR2 YFSETQ. This CDR3 has 18 amino acids.

This chain links TRBV7-3 with TRBJ2-2, with 9 bases that match TRBD2. J gave up 0 bases and V 2 bases, and 4 bases lay outside the gene matches. In germline, CDR1 is SGHTA, CDR2 FQGTGA. This CDR3 is 17 amino acids long. CDR3 sequence reads: CASSLQTSGANTGELFF. In DNA, the CDR3 is TGTGCCAGCAGCTTACAGACTAGCGGCGCGAACACCGGGGAGCTGTTTTTT.

This clonotype was counted ten times or more. The rearrangement links TRBV7-6 to TRBJ2-7; unclear D gene. This CDR3 contains 13 residues. Trimming pared 0 bases from V and 3 bases from J, leaving 6 bases between. Looked up from germline, CDR1 is SGHVS and CDR2 is FNYEAQ. CDR3 DNA: TGTGCCAGCAGCTTAGCGAGGAGCTACGAGCAGTACTTC. It encodes CASSLARSYEQYF.

This clonotype was detected ten times or more. The rearrangement joins TRBV12-3 or TRBV12-4 to TRBJ1-3, with D possibly TRBD1 on 5 matching bases. Between the trimmed V and J ends, which lost 6 bases and 0 bases, there was a span of 6 bases. The CDR3 has 13 residues. CDR3 sequence: CASRGTSGNTIYF. Written as DNA, the CDR3 is TGTGCCAGCAGAGGGACCTCTGGAAACACCATATATTTT.

This clonotype appeared many times. The V and J genes are TRBV3-1 and TRBJ1-2; no clear D gene. The CDR3 runs to 14 residues. The germline V gene has CDR1 LGHDT and CDR2 YNNKEL (reference sequence). The ends were cut back, 3 bases at V and 8 bases at J, with 16 bases in the middle. CDR3 residues: CASSQVTRFLGYTF. Written as DNA, the CDR3 is TGTGCCAGCAGCCAGGTTACCAGGTTCTTGGGCTACACCTTC.

This clonotype was seen at least ten times. This chain connects TRBV4-3 to TRBJ1-1; 10 nucleotides line up with TRBD1. The J segment lost 11 bases and the V segment lost 2 bases, leaving 8 bases of the junction unmatched. The CDR3 has 14 amino acids. Germline CDR1 and CDR2: LGHNA and YSLEER. CDR3 in DNA: TGCGCCAGCAGCCAACGACAGGGGGCGAAGGAGGCTTTCTTT. This translates into CASSQRQGAKEAFF.

This clonotype was counted many times. The rearrangement uses TRBV4-3 and TRBJ1-1; D gene ambiguous. Germline CDR1 reads LGHNA; CDR2 reads YSLEER. V was cut by 6 bases and J by 0 bases, with 11 bases left in between. The CDR3 has 14 amino acids. CDR3 nucleotide sequence: TGCGCCAGCAGAGGTTCGCAGCTGAACACTGAAGCTTTCTTT. Translated: CASRGSQLNTEAFF.

This clonotype was seen repeatedly, ten times or more. This chain joins TRBV12-3 or TRBV12-4 and TRBJ2-2; 8 nucleotides line up with TRBD2. The CDR3 consists of 14 residues. Germline trimming cut 6 bases from V and 6 bases from J; bases unmatched to any gene: 6. The CDR3 bases are TGTGCCAGCAGCGGGACTAGAAGCGCCGGGGAGCTGTTTTTT. This sequence encodes CASSGTRSAGELFF.

The rearrangement links TRBV4-3 to TRBJ1-1; D remains ambiguous. The V gene lost 5 bases and the J gene lost 11 bases, with 33 bases spanning the gap. The CDR3 has 18 amino acids. Germline loops: CDR1 LGHNA, CDR2 YSLEER. The CDR3 region has the DNA TGCGCCAGCAGCTCCAGGTCTTGGGCTACCGGTAATGGAAACGGGGCTTTCTTT. Protein: CASSSRSWATGNGNGAFF.

This clonotype has a count of ten or more. CDR3 DNA: TGCGCCAGCAGCTGGGCAGCCGGGGCCAACGTCCTGACTTTC. This codes for CASSWAAGANVLTF. The chain is built from TRBV5-1 and TRBJ2-6; D not resolved. V lost 3 bases and J 4 bases, leaving 8 bases between the germline ends. This CDR3 is 14 amino acids long. Germline V gene data show CDR1 as SGHRS and CDR2 as YFSETQ.

This clonotype was seen only a few times. V and J are TRBV5-4 and TRBJ2-2, with D perhaps matching TRBD2 (6 bases). CDR1 is SGHNT and CDR2 is YYREEE in the germline V gene (reference sequence). V dropped 4 bases and J dropped 0 bases, with 10 bases sitting between them. The CDR3 is 15 residues long. CDR3 amino acids: CASSLPGANTGELFF. The CDR3 region has the DNA TGTGCCAGCAGCCTACCGGGAGCGAACACCGGGGAGCTGTTTTTT.

This clonotype was detected ten times or more. V gene TRBV2 combines with J gene TRBJ2-2; no firm D call. Germline V gene data show CDR1 as SNHLY and CDR2 as FYNNEI. CDR3 length equals 14 residues. The germline V and J ends were trimmed by 5 bases and 0 bases, with 7 bases remaining between them. DNA of the CDR3: TGTGCCAGCAGTTTTTGGGCGAACACCGGGGAGCTGTTTTTT. Translated: CASSFWANTGELFF.

CDR3 sequence: CASTQLGREDGYTF. DNA of the CDR3: TGTGCCAGCACCCAGTTGGGAAGAGAAGATGGCTACACCTTC. The chain carries TRBV7-9 and TRBJ1-2; D is uncertain. The CDR3 is made up of 14 amino acids. In germline, CDR1 is SEHNR, CDR2 FQNEAQ (reference sequence). V lost 7 bases, J lost 6 bases, and 18 bases lay in between.

This clonotype turned up a few times. The chain combines TRBV27 with TRBJ1-1; D might be TRBD1 (5 bases). This CDR3 has 14 amino acids. V gave up 4 bases and J gave up 5 bases, with 14 bases separating them. CDR1 and CDR2 (germline): MNHEY, SMNVEV (reference sequence). The CDR3 DNA reads as TGTGCCAGCAGTTCGGGGGGGGGAGGGACTGAAGCTTTCTTT. Translation gives CASSSGGGGTEAFF.

This clonotype was observed a handful of times. The rearrangement joins TRBV7-2 to TRBJ2-7, with 8 bases aligning to TRBD2. The V and J ends lost 5 bases and 3 bases, in that order; junction bases with no gene match: 9. The CDR3 has 15 residues. Looked up from germline, CDR1 is SGHTA and CDR2 is FQGNSA. CDR3 loop: CASSVREGSFYEQYF. The CDR3, as DNA: TGTGCCAGCAGCGTCCGGGAGGGCTCCTTCTACGAGCAGTACTTC.

This rearrangement joins TRBV4-3 to TRBJ2-3; no definite D call. CDR3 length: 14 amino acids. Germline CDR1 reads LGHNA; CDR2 reads YSLEER. V lost 3 bases to trimming and J lost 1 base, with 8 bases between them. The CDR3 reads CASSQSRGTDTQYF. The CDR3, as DNA: TGCGCCAGCAGCCAGTCTAGGGGCACAGATACGCAGTATTTT.

This clonotype was counted between two and nine times. The gene calls are TRBV19 and TRBJ2-1; unclear D gene. The germline V gene has CDR1 LNHDA and CDR2 SQIVND (reference sequence). This CDR3 has 12 amino acids. Trimming took off 3 bases at V and 7 bases at J, with 7 bases between the two ends. The CDR3 DNA reads as TGTGCCAGTAGTATGTACGGGAATGAGCAGTTCTTC. Amino acid sequence: CASSMYGNEQFF.

This clonotype occurred a few times. V gene TRBV2 combines with J gene TRBJ2-1, with D uncertain. Germline V gene lookup returns CDR1 SNHLY and CDR2 FYNNEI. This CDR3 region has 14 residues. The V end lost 10 bases, the J end lost 0 bases, and 13 bases lay between the germline ends. The CDR3: CATMPLSSYNEQFF. In DNA form, the CDR3 reads TGTGCCACGATGCCCCTTAGCTCCTACAATGAGCAGTTCTTC. The full variable domain, its missing parts supplied by reference TRBV2 and TRBJ2-1, is EPEVTQTPSHQVTQMGQEVILRCVPISNHLYFYWYRQILGQKVEFLVSFYNNEISEKSEIFDDQFSVERPDGSNFTLKIRSTKLEDSAMYFCATMPLSSYNEQFFGPGTRLTVL.

This clonotype was recorded a few times. The chain links TRBV4-3 to TRBJ2-5; possible D gene TRBD2, 6 bases. Germline CDR1 is LGHNA and CDR2 is YSLEER. This CDR3 spans 15 amino acids. V was trimmed by 0 bases and J by 5 bases, leaving 13 bases between them. CDR3 protein: CASSQERGPRETQYF. DNA for the CDR3: TGCGCCAGCAGCCAAGAGCGGGGACCGAGGGAGACCCAGTACTTC.

This clonotype was seen at least ten times. This chain links TRBV4-1 with TRBJ1-4, with D maybe TRBD1 (5 bases). CDR1 and CDR2 (germline): MGHRA, YSYEKL. The CDR3 runs to 14 residues. Trimming cost V 3 bases and J 8 bases, with 13 bases left between them. The CDR3 reads CASSHRAGNEKLFF. In DNA, the CDR3 is TGCGCCAGCAGCCACCGTGCAGGGAACGAAAAACTGTTTTTT.